These 20 T cell receptor beta chains originate from one sample sequenced in a study of shared clonotypes between healthy human individuals. Assay used: immunoSEQ multiplex PCR; TCRdb lists only in-frame clones, some missing. The sample holds over a million clones, just under 99% seen once. The sample was naive CD4+ T cells sorted from blood. Subset denoted: CD45RA+ positively selected. The source of these receptors is a man under 40 in good health.

The rearrangement uses TRBV14 and TRBJ1-3, with a weak D call TRBD1 (5 bases). The CDR3 contains 19 residues. Germline CDR1 SGHDN, CDR2 FVKESK. The germline V and J ends were trimmed by 1 base and 0 bases, with 19 bases remaining between them. The CDR3 is CASSQAARGTGHSGNTIYF. The CDR3 DNA sequence: TGTGCCAGCAGCCAAGCAGCGAGAGGGACGGGCCACTCTGGAAACACCATATATTTT.

V is TRBV7-9 and J is TRBJ1-1; D remains unclear. In germline, CDR1 is SEHNR, CDR2 FQNEAQ (reference sequence). The CDR3 is made up of 14 amino acids. The V end was cut by 2 bases, the J end by 5 bases, with 12 bases between. The CDR3, as DNA: TGTGCCAGCAGCTTACCTCGACAACAAACTGAAGCTTTCTTT. Amino acids: CASSLPRQQTEAFF.

The J gene is TRBJ1-5, the V gene TRBV7-8; possible D gene TRBD1, 6 bases. V lost 7 bases and J lost 9, with 19 bases in between. The CDR3 consists of 14 residues. Germline-derived CDR1 and CDR2 are SGHVS and FQNEAQ. The CDR3 here is CASTSGVQFWPQHF. The CDR3 DNA is TGTGCCAGCACGTCAGGGGTCCAATTTTGGCCCCAGCATTTT.

V and J are TRBV4-1 and TRBJ1-2; D gene uncertain. This CDR3 is 16 amino acids long. Looked up from germline, CDR1 is MGHRA and CDR2 is YSYEKL. Trimming pared 2 bases from V and 4 bases from J, leaving 17 bases between. CDR3 DNA: TGCGCCAGCAGCCAATTCACACACACGAACACCTATGGCTACACCTTC. Its translation: CASSQFTHTNTYGYTF.

The chain links TRBV5-1 to TRBJ1-1; D possibly corresponds to TRBD1 (6 bases). Germline V lookup: CDR1 SGHRS, CDR2 YFSETQ. This CDR3 spans 15 amino acids. Deletions cut 0 bases from V and 2 bases from J, with 11 bases between. The CDR3 loop reads CASSLETGRNTEAFF. The CDR3 nucleotides are TGCGCCAGCAGCTTGGAAACAGGGAGAAACACTGAAGCTTTCTTT.

The rearrangement links TRBV27 to TRBJ2-3; no firm D call. The V and J ends lost 6 bases and 5 bases respectively, with 24 bases between them. This CDR3 is built from 17 residues. Germline lookup yields CDR1 MNHEY and CDR2 SMNVEV (reference sequence). CDR3 residues: CASSLRPTAILGDTQYF. The CDR3 nucleotides read TGTGCCAGCAGCTTGAGGCCTACGGCGATCCTAGGAGATACGCAGTATTTT.

The J gene is TRBJ1-2, the V gene TRBV6-6; D unclear. The CDR3 sequence is 14 residues long. The ends were cut back, 2 bases at V and 2 bases at J, with 9 bases in the middle. Germline V gene data show CDR1 as MNHNY and CDR2 as SVGAGI (reference sequence). This CDR3 reads CASSYAAENYGYTF. The CDR3 DNA follows: TGTGCCAGCAGTTACGCCGCAGAGAACTATGGCTACACCTTC.

The chain joins TRBV28 to TRBJ2-7; perhaps TRBD1 as D (5 bases). Trimming pared 8 bases from V and 3 bases from J, leaving 14 bases between. The germline CDR1 and CDR2 sequences are MDHEN and SYDVKM. CDR3 length: 13 amino acids. Here the CDR3 DNA reads TGTGCCAGCGGAAGGGGCCGAGACTACGAGCAGTACTTC. Translated: CASGRGRDYEQYF.

The V gene is TRBV14, the J gene TRBJ2-1; TRBD2 agrees at 7 bases. Trimming cost V 4 bases and J 8 bases; bases outside gene matches: 23. The CDR3 runs 19 residues. Germline CDR1 reads SGHDN; CDR2 reads FVKESK. The chain's CDR3 is CASSPTVDRGRVRFHEQFF. The CDR3 DNA reads as TGTGCCAGCAGCCCTACGGTGGATCGAGGGAGGGTCCGTTTCCATGAGCAGTTCTTC.

This sequence joins TRBV5-1 and TRBJ1-1, with D possibly TRBD1 on 6 matching bases. Trimming pared 5 bases from V and 1 base from J, leaving 18 bases between. The germline CDR1 and CDR2 sequences are SGHRS and YFSETQ. CDR3 size: 16 residues. The CDR3 reads CASRRGDLAPNTEAFF. CDR3 DNA: TGCGCCAGCAGGAGGGGGGATTTGGCACCGAACACTGAAGCTTTCTTT.

The genes are TRBV6-5 and TRBJ2-1, with TRBD2 matching over 15 bases. V trimming: 0 bases; J trimming: 8 bases; junction bases outside the gene matches: 2. Germline V gene sequence: CDR1 MNHEY, CDR2 SVGAGI. The CDR3 consists of 16 residues. This CDR3 reads CASSYSGLAGGHEQFF. The CDR3 DNA is TGTGCCAGCAGTTACTCGGGACTAGCGGGAGGCCATGAGCAGTTCTTC.

V gene TRBV7-2 combines with J gene TRBJ2-2, with TRBD2 identical over 10 bases. CDR3 length equals 16 residues. CDR1 and CDR2 (germline): SGHTA, FQGNSA. Losses at the gene ends were 5 bases for V and 4 bases for J; bases not matched to a gene: 7. The CDR3 nucleotides are TGTGCCAGCAGCCTAAGGACTAGCGGATTCACCGGGGAGCTGTTTTTT. Amino acid sequence: CASSLRTSGFTGELFF. Looking up the rest from reference TRBV7-2 and TRBJ2-2 gives the full variable domain: GAGVSQSPSNKVTEKGKDVELRCDPISGHTALYWYRQSLGQGLEFLIYFQGNSAPDKSGLPSDRFSAERTGGSVSTLTIQRTQQEDSAVYLCASSLRTSGFTGELFFGEGSRLTVL.

The chain uses TRBV13 and TRBJ2-3, with 11 bases identical to TRBD2. The J segment lost 0 bases and the V segment lost 4 bases, leaving 3 bases of the junction unmatched. Per germline, CDR1 PRHDT and CDR2 FYEKMQ (reference sequence). This CDR3 has 16 amino acids. DNA of the CDR3: TGTGCCAGCAGCTATCGACTAGCGGGGAGCACAGATACGCAGTATTTT. Translation gives CASSYRLAGSTDTQYF.

The gene calls are TRBV10-3 and TRBJ2-7; D is perhaps TRBD1 (6 bases). The germline gives CDR1 ENHRY, CDR2 SYGVKD. CDR3 length equals 13 residues. The germline V and J ends were trimmed by 0 bases and 8 bases, with 11 bases remaining between them. The CDR3 loop is CAISESRTGQQYF. CDR3 sequence (DNA): TGTGCCATCAGTGAGTCGAGAACAGGGCAGCAGTACTTC.

The chain recombines TRBV30 with TRBJ1-4, with a weak D call TRBD1 (5 bases). This CDR3 is 16 amino acids long. From germline, CDR1 is GTSNPN and CDR2 SVGIG (reference sequence). Trimming pared 3 bases from V and 0 bases from J, leaving 14 bases between. The CDR3 DNA reads TGTGCCTGGAGCCGGAATCGAGGGGCAACTAATGAAAAACTGTTTTTT. It is translated as CAWSRNRGATNEKLFF.

This clone was seen just once. The J gene is TRBJ1-5, the V gene TRBV6-6; D ambiguous. V lost 8 bases to trimming and J lost 0 bases, with 11 bases between them. CDR3 length: 14 residues. Germline V lookup: CDR1 MNHNY, CDR2 SVGAGI (reference sequence). The CDR3 protein is CASRSEASNQPQHF. In DNA, the CDR3 is TGTGCCAGCCGATCAGAGGCTAGCAATCAGCCCCAGCATTTT.

V gene TRBV7-2 combines with J gene TRBJ2-1, with 8 bases aligning to TRBD1. The CDR3 has 15 residues. J lost 3 bases, V lost 2 bases, and 3 bases had no gene match. Germline V lookup: CDR1 SGHTA, CDR2 FQGNSA. This CDR3 is CASSLLGQGYNEQFF. In nucleotides, the CDR3 is TGTGCCAGCAGCTTACTTGGACAGGGCTACAATGAGCAGTTCTTC.

The chain employs TRBV9 and TRBJ2-3; possible D gene TRBD2, 6 bases. V lost 4 bases and J lost 4, with 10 bases in between. Germline CDR1 SGDLS, CDR2 YYNGEE. The CDR3 extends over 13 amino acids. CDR3 sequence: CASSTRLADTQYF. For the CDR3, the DNA is TGTGCCAGCAGCACACGACTAGCAGATACGCAGTATTTT.

The gene calls are TRBV18 and TRBJ2-2, with D perhaps matching TRBD1 (5 bases). The V and J ends lost 4 bases and 6 bases respectively, with 15 bases between them. CDR3 length equals 15 residues. Germline lookup yields CDR1 KGHSH and CDR2 LQKENI. The CDR3 loop reads CASSRKTATPGELFF. CDR3 nucleotides: TGTGCCAGCTCACGGAAGACAGCTACCCCCGGGGAGCTGTTTTTT.

The chain recombines TRBV7-9 with TRBJ2-6, with D hard to call. Trimming took 3 bases from V and 0 from J, leaving 6 bases between them. The CDR3 loop spans 15 amino acids. Germline loops: CDR1 SEHNR, CDR2 FQNEAQ (reference sequence). CDR3 in amino acids: CASSFRNSGANVLTF. CDR3 bases: TGTGCCAGCAGCTTCAGGAACTCTGGGGCCAACGTCCTGACTTTC. The entire variable domain, with the rest obtained from reference TRBV7-9 and TRBJ2-6, is as follows: DTGVSQNPRHKITKRGQNVTFRCDPISEHNRLYWYRQTLGQGPEFLTYFQNEAQLEKSRLLSDRFSAERPKGSFSTLEIQRTEQGDSAMYLCASSFRNSGANVLTFGAGSRLTVL.